Listed here are 26 T cell receptor beta chains from one sample, sequenced in a study of cytomegalovirus exposure and HLA in healthy donors (dated by TCRdb to 2016 to 2017). The method was the immunoSEQ multiplex PCR assay. The multiplex PCR relied on a mix of 60 forward primers for TCR Vbeta segments and 13 reverse primers for TCR Jbeta segments. Entries here come from immuneACCESS through TCRdb and include only in-frame sequences with V and J called. Some clones fail to appear in such tables; in the studies checked, an unresolved V gene covers under half of the shortfall, and the cause of the remainder is unknown. Across this sample there are under 200,000 clones, with roughly 80% seen only once. 5.5% to 8% of the sample comes from the top ten. Source material: PBMCs. The receptors here all came from a young woman in good health and CMV-seropositive.

The chain carries TRBV7-9 and TRBJ1-1, with D possibly being TRBD1 (5 bases). The germline gives CDR1 SEHNR, CDR2 FQNEAQ (reference sequence). V was pared by 1 base and J by 5 bases, with 14 bases between. The CDR3 covers 15 residues. The CDR3 DNA is TGTGCCAGCAGCTTAGATTCGGGGGGATCGACTGAAGCTTTCTTT. This encodes CASSLDSGGSTEAFF.

The chain couples TRBV5-4 to TRBJ2-5; 13 nucleotides match TRBD2. The trim removed 4 bases at V and 4 bases at J, leaving 7 bases unmatched. The germline gives CDR1 SGHNT, CDR2 YYREEE (reference sequence). The CDR3 consists of 16 residues. The CDR3 is CASSATSGGAGETQYF. CDR3 coding DNA: TGTGCCAGCAGCGCCACTAGCGGGGGGGCCGGAGAGACCCAGTACTTC.

The V and J genes are TRBV14 and TRBJ1-6; 7 bases fit TRBD1. CDR1 SGHDN and CDR2 FVKESK come from the germline V gene. Losses at the gene ends were 4 bases for V and 0 bases for J; bases not matched to a gene: 3. The CDR3 length is 16 residues. This CDR3 is CASSPYRGSYNSPLHF. The CDR3 bases are TGTGCCAGCAGCCCGTACAGGGGCTCCTATAATTCACCCCTCCACTTT. The complete variable domain, with remaining parts taken from reference TRBV14 and TRBJ1-6, reads EAGVTQFPSHSVIEKGQTVTLRCDPISGHDNLYWYRRVMGKEIKFLLHFVKESKQDESGMPNNRFLAERTGGTYSTLKVQPAELEDSGVYFCASSPYRGSYNSPLHFGNGTRLTVT.

The chain is built from TRBV4-3 and TRBJ1-3; D perhaps matches TRBD1 (5 bases). This CDR3 comprises 15 residues. The V end was cut by 3 bases, the J end by 0 bases, with 9 bases between. Germline V gives CDR1 LGHNA, CDR2 YSLEER. CDR3 sequence: CASSQGHFSGNTIYF. Here the CDR3 DNA reads TGCGCCAGCAGCCAGGGGCACTTCTCTGGAAACACCATATATTTT.

The chain couples TRBV12-5 to TRBJ2-5; 9 bases align to TRBD1. J lost 5 bases, V lost 1 base, and 2 bases had no gene match. CDR3 length: 14 amino acids. Per germline, CDR1 LGHNT and CDR2 FRNRAP. In DNA form, the CDR3 reads TGTGCTAGTGGTTTGGGACAGGGGGGGGAGACCCAGTACTTC. Its translation: CASGLGQGGETQYF. Full variable domain (remainder filled in from reference TRBV12-5 and TRBJ2-5): DARVTQTPRHKVTEMGQEVTMRCQPILGHNTVFWYRQTMMQGLELLAYFRNRAPLDDSGMPKDRFSAEMPDATLATLKIQPSEPRDSAVYFCASGLGQGGETQYFGPGTRLLVL.

The rearrangement joins TRBV7-6 to TRBJ2-3; D is unresolved. Germline CDR1 and CDR2: SGHVS and FNYEAQ. The CDR3 has 14 amino acids. The V end was cut by 1 base, the J end by 3 bases, with 8 bases between. CDR3 sequence (DNA): TGTGCCAGCAGCTTAGTTATTGCGACAGATACGCAGTATTTT. Translation: CASSLVIATDTQYF.

The J gene is TRBJ2-3, the V gene TRBV19, with TRBD1 identical over 7 bases. The length of the CDR3 is 14 residues. Germline loops: CDR1 LNHDA, CDR2 SQIVND (reference sequence). V gave up 7 bases and J gave up 4 bases; unmatched junction bases: 8. This CDR3 reads CASMGRGGADTQYF. The DNA for the CDR3 is TGTGCCAGTATGGGGAGAGGGGGCGCAGATACGCAGTATTTT.

V and J are TRBV2 and TRBJ1-2; TRBD1 matches 7 bases. After removal of 6 bases from V and 3 bases from J, the junction contained 7 bases not matched to a gene. Germline lookup yields CDR1 SNHLY and CDR2 FYNNEI. The CDR3 totals 14 residues. CDR3 nucleotides: TGTGCCAGCAGGAAGGTAGGGGGCGACTATGGCTACACCTTC. Amino acid sequence: CASRKVGGDYGYTF.

The chain joins TRBV4-1 to TRBJ2-5; D is ambiguous. CDR1 is MGHRA, CDR2 YSYEKL, per germline. Trimming took 0 bases from V and 7 from J, leaving 15 bases between them. The CDR3 runs 15 residues. The CDR3 reads CASSQDEYPEWTQYF. The CDR3 coding sequence is TGCGCCAGCAGCCAAGATGAGTACCCCGAGTGGACCCAGTACTTC.

The chain carries TRBV28 and TRBJ1-1; tentatively, D is TRBD1 (5 bases). Trimming removed 2 bases at V and 5 bases at J, with 12 bases between. CDR3 length: 14 amino acids. The germline V gene has CDR1 MDHEN and CDR2 SYDVKM. The CDR3 DNA follows: TGTGCCAGCAGTTTACCGGGCGGGGGAACTGAAGCTTTCTTT. Translated, it gives CASSLPGGGTEAFF.

The chain has TRBV15 and TRBJ2-1; D perhaps matches TRBD2 (5 bases). The germline V gene encodes CDR1 LNHNV and CDR2 YYDKDF (reference sequence). CDR3 size: 12 residues. Trimming removed 3 bases from V and 13 bases from J, with 13 bases in between. Here the CDR3 reads CATSRLGSSQFF. CDR3 in DNA: TGTGCCACCAGCAGGTTGGGTTCTAGCCAGTTCTTC.

The chain carries TRBV5-5 and TRBJ2-1; a possible D gene is TRBD2 (5 bases). V dropped 5 bases and J dropped 1 base, with 22 bases sitting between them. CDR3 size: 18 residues. Germline values: CDR1 SGHKS, CDR2 YYEKEE (reference sequence). CDR3 protein: CASSHNNRGERSYNEQFF. Here the CDR3 DNA reads TGTGCCAGCAGTCACAACAATCGAGGTGAGCGGTCCTACAATGAGCAGTTCTTC.

The chain couples TRBV19 to TRBJ2-2; 7 bases align to TRBD1. The V segment lost 3 bases and the J segment 3 bases; nucleotides outside the gene matches: 1. Germline loops: CDR1 LNHDA, CDR2 SQIVND (reference sequence). This CDR3 is built from 14 residues. For the CDR3, the DNA is TGTGCCAGTAGTATTGGGACAGACACCGGGGAGCTGTTTTTT. Its translation: CASSIGTDTGELFF.

This clone was recorded a few times. DNA of the CDR3: TGTGCCAGTAGGTCGGGGAACTACTATGGCTACACCTTC. Translated: CASRSGNYYGYTF. The chain links TRBV19 to TRBJ1-2; D call uncertain. CDR1 LNHDA and CDR2 SQIVND come from the germline V gene (reference sequence). This CDR3 has 13 amino acids. V lost 6 bases and J lost 3, with 11 bases in between.

This sequence joins TRBV4-1 and TRBJ1-2, with 8 bases fitting TRBD1. The V gene end was trimmed by 4 bases and the J gene end by 3 bases; junction bases not matched to a gene: 7. This CDR3 spans 15 amino acids. CDR1 is MGHRA, CDR2 YSYEKL, per germline. CDR3 coding DNA: TGCGCCAGCAGCCTCACCGGACAGGGCTACTATGGCTACACCTTC. This translates into CASSLTGQGYYGYTF.

This clone occurred once. The rearrangement joins TRBV2 to TRBJ1-2, with TRBD1 as a possible D gene (5 bases). Germline-derived CDR1 and CDR2 are SNHLY and FYNNEI. The CDR3 loop spans 14 amino acids. V shed 6 bases and J shed 6 bases, with 17 bases lying between them. Here the CDR3 reads CASSGAGHPDGYTF. The CDR3 DNA sequence: TGTGCCAGCAGCGGGGCGGGGCATCCCGATGGCTACACCTTC.

This chain connects TRBV6-6 to TRBJ2-5, with 9 bases fitting TRBD2. The J call may be wrong; the DNA end is better matched by TRBJ2-7. Germline V gene sequence: CDR1 MNHNY, CDR2 SVGAGI (reference sequence). The CDR3 length is 14 residues. The CDR3 here is CASRGSGGPYEQYF. For the CDR3, the DNA is TGTGCCAGCAGGGGTAGCGGGGGTCCCTACGAGCAGTACTTC.

This clone was counted only a few times. The chain has TRBV2 and TRBJ1-1; D gene ambiguous. The CDR3 has 15 residues. Trimming stripped 7 bases from V and 3 bases from J, with 18 bases between. Germline assignment: CDR1 SNHLY and CDR2 FYNNEI. CDR3 region: CASKLYGTSDTEAFF. In DNA, the CDR3 is TGTGCCAGCAAGTTATACGGTACCTCGGACACTGAAGCTTTCTTT.

The chain has TRBV7-2 and TRBJ2-3, with 9 nucleotides matching TRBD2. The CDR3 consists of 17 residues. Germline loops: CDR1 SGHTA, CDR2 FQGNSA. Trimming at V came to 3 bases and at J to 2 bases, leaving 9 bases not matched to a gene. CDR3 in DNA: TGTGCCAGCAGCTTCGCTTGGAGCGGGGGGATCACAGATACGCAGTATTTT. This encodes CASSFAWSGGITDTQYF.

This clone was observed a single time. The chain has TRBV7-9 and TRBJ1-1, with 9 bases matching TRBD1. Germline CDR1 is SEHNR and CDR2 is FQNEAQ (reference sequence). This CDR3 comprises 16 residues. J lost 0 bases, V lost 5 bases, and 7 bases had no gene match. Here the CDR3 DNA reads TGTGCCAGCAGCCCCGGACAGGGGCGCCTGAACACTGAAGCTTTCTTT. This encodes CASSPGQGRLNTEAFF.

A word on this clone: Sequence at one end of the junction differs from germline and may be a read error. The CDR3 bases are TGTGCCAGCAGTGAAGTATTAGGGGCTGGAAGCACCATATATTTT. Protein product: CASSEVLGAGSTIYF. This chain links TRBV6-1 with TRBJ1-3; D perhaps matches TRBD1 (5 bases). The germline CDR1 and CDR2 sequences are MNHNS and SASEGT. The CDR3 sequence is 15 residues long.

This chain links TRBV5-1 with TRBJ1-6, with D unresolved. CDR1 and CDR2 from the germline V gene are SGHRS and YFSETQ. Trimming pared 0 bases from V and 9 bases from J, leaving 7 bases between. The CDR3 is 13 residues long. The CDR3 DNA reads TGCGCCAGCAGCTTGGTGGGCAGTTCACCCCTCCACTTT. Translating gives CASSLVGSSPLHF.

The chain uses TRBV11-2 and TRBJ2-2; D not resolved. V was pared by 2 bases and J by 2 bases, with 18 bases between. CDR3 size: 18 residues. CDR1 and CDR2 (germline): SGHAT, FQNNGV. The CDR3 DNA follows: TGTGCCAGCAGCTTACCCGTCCACGGTAAACTTAACACCGGGGAGCTGTTTTTT. This gives the protein CASSLPVHGKLNTGELFF.

J is TRBJ1-6 and V is TRBV4-3; D is unclear. CDR3 size: 14 residues. The V gene's germline CDR1 is LGHNA and CDR2 YSLEER. The V and J ends lost 3 bases and 15 bases respectively, with 18 bases between them. CDR3 nucleotides: TGCGCCAGCAGCCACGAAATCGCAGGCCTTCTCCTCCACTTT. Translating gives CASSHEIAGLLLHF.

This clone was observed once. The genes are TRBV5-1 and TRBJ2-5, with 12 bases aligning to TRBD2. The germline V gene encodes CDR1 SGHRS and CDR2 YFSETQ. After removal of 1 base from V and 2 bases from J, the junction contained 9 bases not matched to a gene. This CDR3 spans 18 amino acids. The CDR3 sequence: CASSLRSRLAGVQETQYF. The CDR3 coding sequence is TGCGCCAGCAGCTTGCGATCCCGACTAGCGGGGGTACAAGAGACCCAGTACTTC.

This chain links TRBV5-1 with TRBJ2-1; TRBD2 might be the D (7 bases). Germline-derived CDR1 and CDR2 are SGHRS and YFSETQ. The CDR3 runs to 15 residues. The V end lost 3 bases, the J end lost 5 bases, and 15 bases lay between the germline ends. CDR3 sequence reads: CASSSIGGGDNEQFF. The CDR3 DNA is TGCGCCAGCAGCTCCATAGGGGGGGGAGACAATGAGCAGTTCTTC.